This T cell receptor beta chain was sequenced during a study of T cells in Graves' hyperthyroidism and ophthalmopathy. Study-wide points: Onset of ophthalmopathy came a median around 6.2 months after the model predicted it. Blood also contained most expanded thyroid clonotypes above 0.001.

Recently diagnosed hyperthyroidism of less than 2 months' duration affected patients aged 18 to 65. A sample of blood taken at first hyperthyroidism diagnosis preceded any ophthalmopathy symptoms. V gave up 4 bases and J gave up 0 bases, with 11 bases separating them. Germline CDR1 SGHRS, CDR2 YFSETQ. The CDR3 spans 14 residues. Amplification targeted TCR beta CDR3 regions from RNA transcripts. Primed by the HTBI set, a first-round RT-PCR was run on the TCR CDR3. In TCRdb, the multiplex PCR reads were re-called with MiXCR into one record per CDR3 protein. The sample holds 550,000 to 650,000 distinct CDR3 sequences, about 15% seen once. There are many counts of this clonotype. Its antigen is currently unknown.

Input material: blood. The receptor was derived from a woman aged 25 to 39 with Graves' hyperthyroidism that later progressed to Graves' ophthalmopathy. This sequence joins TRBV5-1 and TRBJ2-7, with D unresolved. CDR3 region: CASSKLRVSYEQYF. The CDR3 coding sequence is TGCGCCAGCAGCAAACTCCGGGTCTCCTACGAGCAGTACTTC.